The clone carrying this T cell receptor beta chain was observed a few times. These data originate in a study of blood T cells in healthy people across ages. Whole-study context: Template switching caught about one barcoded beta molecule for each two T cells.

Through a sample-barcoded 5' primer and a J-beta primer mix, a second PCR was run for roughly 6 to 11 cycles. TCRdb re-called the 5' RACE reads through MiXCR, storing one row per CDR3 protein. The sample has 850,000 to 1,300,000 distinct CDR3 sequences; under 45% are singletons. Germline CDR1 is SGHDN and CDR2 is FVKESK. The CDR3 length is 16 residues. Sequences were obtained from blood. The clonotype was recovered from a woman aged 60-70 years in good health. The V call is TRBV14, the J call TRBJ2-7; 9 bases are shared with TRBD1. With the DNA end fitting TRBJ2-5 better, the J assignment may be wrong. CDR3 region: CASSQDAGTGTETQYF. CDR3 nucleotide sequence: TGTGCCAGCAGCCAAGATGCCGGGACAGGGACAGAGACCCAGTACTTC.